The present TCR beta chain was sequenced within a study of technical replicates of blood from a handful of donors. Profiling relied on immunoSEQ multiplex PCR, and the TCRdb table lists in-frame clones only, not all of them. The data contain tens of thousands of clones, just under 95% of them singletons. This clone has only a few counts. The trim removed 0 bases at V and 2 bases at J, leaving 12 bases unmatched. Germline values: CDR1 GTSNPN, CDR2 SVGIG (reference sequence). The CDR3 is 17 amino acids. The clonotype comes from a human donor in good health. Sequenced input: T cells isolated from PBMCs. The rearrangement joins TRBV30 to TRBJ1-2; the match to TRBD1 covers 7 bases. CDR3 loop: CAWSVPARDRENYGYTF. DNA of the CDR3: TGTGCCTGGAGTGTACCCGCAAGAGACAGGGAAAACTATGGCTACACCTTC.